This T cell receptor (beta chain) came from a study of T cell responses to AZD1222 COVID-19 vaccine. Background on the study: Pooled together were second doses at about 4 or about 12 weeks. Study-level results: Clonal diversity may have been underestimated, and the donors were mostly white British, with more females than males.

The data were produced by immunoSEQ multiplex PCR, yet TCRdb's version contains in-frame clones alone and is incomplete. The table lists some 130,000 clones, more than 85% of them singletons. Germline V gene data show CDR1 as SGHNT and CDR2 as YYREEE (reference sequence). V shed 2 bases and J 9 bases; nucleotides not matched to a gene: 4. This CDR3 is 15 amino acids long. With respect to this clone: What it recognizes is unknown.

V is TRBV5-4 and J is TRBJ2-1, with 14 bases identical to TRBD2. The source was peripheral blood, collected on day 0 of AZD1222 vaccination. This TCR derives from an adult in good health. CDR3 loop: CASSFWGTSGSEQFF. In nucleotides, the CDR3 is TGTGCCAGCAGCTTTTGGGGGACTAGCGGGAGTGAGCAGTTCTTC.